The following is a T cell receptor (beta chain) sequence with its context. The target antigen is unknown. This CDR3 comprises 12 residues. V lost 8 bases to trimming and J lost 8 bases; unmatched junction nucleotides: 8. The germline CDR1 and CDR2 sequences are LNHDA and SQIVND (reference sequence). The record originates from a study of OX40 agonist ivuxolimab in advanced cancers. Broader study findings: Certain nonresponders likewise exhibited a low normalized T-cell clonal expansion.

Some clones are missing from TCRdb's copy, which holds only in-frame ones; the method was immunoSEQ multiplex PCR. The table records 100,000 to 130,000 clones, roughly 90% of them present only once. The TCR sequence derives from an adult with an advanced solid tumor such as melanoma, head and neck, liver or kidney cancer. V usage is TRBV19 and J usage is TRBJ1-1; TRBD1 matches at 7 bases. The sequencing here drew on CD4+ or CD8+ T cells sorted from blood, taken in a trial of the OX40 agonist ivuxolimab. For the CDR3, the DNA is TGTGCCAGTGGACAGGCGCATCTGGAAGCTTTCTTT. It codes for CASGQAHLEAFF.